This T cell receptor beta chain is drawn from a study of T cells in Graves' hyperthyroidism and ophthalmopathy. Germline CDR1 and CDR2: GTSNPN and SVGIG (reference sequence). CDR3 size: 15 residues. With V trimmed by 4 bases and J by 5 bases, 6 bases remained unmatched. Ten or more counts support this clonotype. Amplification of TCR beta CDR3 regions was performed using RNA transcripts as template. HTBI primers were used for first-round RT-PCR of the TCR CDR3. TCRdb re-derived calls from the multiplex PCR reads in MiXCR, one entry per CDR3 protein. Of roughly 740,000 distinct CDR3 sequences listed, about 17% are singletons.

The TCR was taken from a man between 18 and 35 years old with Graves' hyperthyroidism. The sequenced sample was blood. J is TRBJ2-3 and V is TRBV30; 13 nucleotides line up with TRBD2. The CDR3 DNA sequence: TGTGCCTGGAAACTAGCGGGAGGGCCCCAAGATACGCAGTATTTT. It translates to CAWKLAGGPQDTQYF.